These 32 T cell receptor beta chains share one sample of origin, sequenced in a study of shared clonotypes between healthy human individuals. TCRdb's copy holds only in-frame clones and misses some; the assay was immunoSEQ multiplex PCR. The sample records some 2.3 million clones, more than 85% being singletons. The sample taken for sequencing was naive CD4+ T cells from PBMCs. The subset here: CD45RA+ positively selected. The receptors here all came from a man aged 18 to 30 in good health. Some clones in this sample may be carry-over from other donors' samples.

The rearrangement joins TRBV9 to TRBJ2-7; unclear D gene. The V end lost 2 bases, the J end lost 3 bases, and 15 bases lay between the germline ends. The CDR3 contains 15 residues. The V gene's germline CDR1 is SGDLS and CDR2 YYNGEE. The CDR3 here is CASSVRADGIYEQYF. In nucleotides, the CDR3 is TGTGCCAGCAGCGTTAGGGCAGATGGGATCTACGAGCAGTACTTC.

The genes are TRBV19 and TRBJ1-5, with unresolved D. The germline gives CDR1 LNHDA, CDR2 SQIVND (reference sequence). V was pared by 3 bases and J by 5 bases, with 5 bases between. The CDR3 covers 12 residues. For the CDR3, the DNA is TGTGCCAGTAGTATCACGGATCAGCCCCAGCATTTT. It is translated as CASSITDQPQHF.

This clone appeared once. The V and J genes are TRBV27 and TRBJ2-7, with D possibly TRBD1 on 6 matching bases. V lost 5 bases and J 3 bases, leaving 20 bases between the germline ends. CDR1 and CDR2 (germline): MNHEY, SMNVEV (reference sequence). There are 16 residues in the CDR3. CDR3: CASSPYPGQGNYEQYF. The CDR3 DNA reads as TGTGCCAGCAGTCCGTATCCGGGACAAGGAAACTACGAGCAGTACTTC.

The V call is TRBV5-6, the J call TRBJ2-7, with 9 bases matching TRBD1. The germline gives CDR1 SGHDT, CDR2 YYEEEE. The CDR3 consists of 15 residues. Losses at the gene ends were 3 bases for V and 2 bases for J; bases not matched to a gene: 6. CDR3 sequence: CASSSTGGKAYEQYF. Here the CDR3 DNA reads TGTGCCAGCAGCTCGACAGGGGGAAAAGCCTACGAGCAGTACTTC.

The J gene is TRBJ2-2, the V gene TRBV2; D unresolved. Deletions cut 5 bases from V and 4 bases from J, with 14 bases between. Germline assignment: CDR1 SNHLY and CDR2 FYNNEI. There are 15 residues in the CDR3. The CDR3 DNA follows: TGTGCCAGCAGTCCAACAAGATCGGGCACCGGGGAGCTGTTTTTT. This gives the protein CASSPTRSGTGELFF.

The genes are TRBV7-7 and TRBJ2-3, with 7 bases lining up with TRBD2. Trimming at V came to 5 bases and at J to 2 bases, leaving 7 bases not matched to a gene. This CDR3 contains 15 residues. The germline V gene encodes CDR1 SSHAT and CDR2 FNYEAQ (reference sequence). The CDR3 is CASSLRRGNTDTQYF. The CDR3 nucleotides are TGTGCCAGCAGCCTTAGGCGGGGGAACACAGATACGCAGTATTTT.

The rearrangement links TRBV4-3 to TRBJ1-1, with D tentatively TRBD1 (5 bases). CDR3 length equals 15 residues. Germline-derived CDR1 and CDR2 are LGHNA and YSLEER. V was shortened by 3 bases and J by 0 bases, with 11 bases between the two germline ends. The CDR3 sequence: CASSHGKTVNTEAFF. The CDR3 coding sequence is TGCGCCAGCAGCCACGGGAAGACAGTGAACACTGAAGCTTTCTTT.

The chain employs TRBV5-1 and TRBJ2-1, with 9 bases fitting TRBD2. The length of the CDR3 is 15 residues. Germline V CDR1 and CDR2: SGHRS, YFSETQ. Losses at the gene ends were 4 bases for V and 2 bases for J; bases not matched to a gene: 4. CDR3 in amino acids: CASSPGTSTYNEQFF. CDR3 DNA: TGCGCCAGCAGCCCCGGGACTAGCACCTACAATGAGCAGTTCTTC.

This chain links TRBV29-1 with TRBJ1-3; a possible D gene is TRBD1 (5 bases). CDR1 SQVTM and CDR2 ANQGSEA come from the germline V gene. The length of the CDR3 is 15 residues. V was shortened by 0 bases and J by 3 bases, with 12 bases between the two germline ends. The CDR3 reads CSVEDRRQGGNTIYF. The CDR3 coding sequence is TGCAGCGTTGAAGATCGTCGGCAGGGTGGAAACACCATATATTTT.

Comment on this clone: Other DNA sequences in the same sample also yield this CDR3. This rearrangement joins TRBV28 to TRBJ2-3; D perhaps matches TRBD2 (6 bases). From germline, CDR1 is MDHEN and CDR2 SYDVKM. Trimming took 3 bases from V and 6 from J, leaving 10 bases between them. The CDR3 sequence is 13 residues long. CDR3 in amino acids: CASSLAGPDTQYF. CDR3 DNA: TGTGCCAGCAGTTTGGCGGGACCGGATACGCAGTATTTT.

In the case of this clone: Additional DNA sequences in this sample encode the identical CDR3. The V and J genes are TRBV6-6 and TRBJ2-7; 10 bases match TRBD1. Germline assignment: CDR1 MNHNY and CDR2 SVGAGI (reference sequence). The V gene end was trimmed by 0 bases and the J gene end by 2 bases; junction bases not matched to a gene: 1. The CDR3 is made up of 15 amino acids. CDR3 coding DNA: TGTGCCAGCAGTTACTCCGGACAGGGGGCCTACGAGCAGTACTTC. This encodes CASSYSGQGAYEQYF.

CDR3 in amino acids: CASSEIPGQGYEQYF. CDR3 DNA sequence: TGTGCCAGCAGCGAGATCCCGGGACAGGGGTACGAGCAGTACTTC. The chain employs TRBV9 and TRBJ2-7; 10 bases match TRBD1. CDR1 is SGDLS, CDR2 YYNGEE, per germline. The CDR3 runs 15 residues. With 3 bases clipped from V and 4 bases from J, the junction kept 7 bases outside the gene matches.

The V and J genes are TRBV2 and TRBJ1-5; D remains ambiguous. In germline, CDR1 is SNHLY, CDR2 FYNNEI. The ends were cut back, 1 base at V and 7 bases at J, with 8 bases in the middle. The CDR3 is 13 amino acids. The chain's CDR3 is CASSEEEGQPQHF. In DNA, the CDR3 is TGTGCCAGCAGTGAAGAGGAGGGCCAGCCCCAGCATTTT.

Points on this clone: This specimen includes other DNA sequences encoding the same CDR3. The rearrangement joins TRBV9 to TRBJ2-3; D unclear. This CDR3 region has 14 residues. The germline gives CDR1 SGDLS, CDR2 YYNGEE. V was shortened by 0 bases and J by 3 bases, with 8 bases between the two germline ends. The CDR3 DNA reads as TGTGCCAGCAGCGTAGGATCGAGGACAGATACGCAGTATTTT. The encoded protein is CASSVGSRTDTQYF.

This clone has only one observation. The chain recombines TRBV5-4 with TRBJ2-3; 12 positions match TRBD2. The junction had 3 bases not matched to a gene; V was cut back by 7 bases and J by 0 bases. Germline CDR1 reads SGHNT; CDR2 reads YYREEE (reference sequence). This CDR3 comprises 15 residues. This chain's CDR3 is CASGGLAGSTDTQYF. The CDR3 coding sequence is TGTGCCAGCGGAGGACTAGCGGGGAGCACAGATACGCAGTATTTT.

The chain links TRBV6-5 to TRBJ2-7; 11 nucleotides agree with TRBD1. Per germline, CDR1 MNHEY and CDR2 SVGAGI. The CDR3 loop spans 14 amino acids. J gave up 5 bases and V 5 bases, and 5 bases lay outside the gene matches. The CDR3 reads CASSGGTGGNEQYF. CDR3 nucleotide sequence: TGTGCCAGCAGTGGGGGGACAGGGGGTAACGAGCAGTACTTC.

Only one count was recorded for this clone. Here the CDR3 DNA reads TGTGCCACCAGCAGCGACTATGGAAGAGGTAGCAATCAGCCCCAGCATTTT. It is translated as CATSSDYGRGSNQPQHF. V and J are TRBV15 and TRBJ1-5; D call uncertain. Germline V gives CDR1 LNHNV, CDR2 YYDKDF (reference sequence). The CDR3 runs to 17 residues. Trimming cost V 3 bases and J 0 bases, with 15 bases left between them.

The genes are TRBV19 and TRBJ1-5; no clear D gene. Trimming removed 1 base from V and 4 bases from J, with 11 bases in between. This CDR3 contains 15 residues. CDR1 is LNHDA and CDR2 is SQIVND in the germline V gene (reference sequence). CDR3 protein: CASSIVHFYNQPQHF. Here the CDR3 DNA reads TGTGCCAGTAGTATAGTCCATTTCTATAATCAGCCCCAGCATTTT.

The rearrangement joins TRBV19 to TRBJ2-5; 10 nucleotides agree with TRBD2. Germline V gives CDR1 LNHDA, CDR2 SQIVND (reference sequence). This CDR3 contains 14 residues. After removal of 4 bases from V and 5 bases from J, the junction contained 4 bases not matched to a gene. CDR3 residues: CASSTGAGGETQYF. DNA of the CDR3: TGTGCCAGTAGTACCGGAGCGGGAGGGGAGACCCAGTACTTC.

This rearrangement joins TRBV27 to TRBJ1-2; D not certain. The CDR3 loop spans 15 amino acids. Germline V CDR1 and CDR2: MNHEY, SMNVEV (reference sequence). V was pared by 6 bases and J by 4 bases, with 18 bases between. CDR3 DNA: TGTGCCAGCAGCCCAATAGGGCCCCCCGGCTATGGCTACACCTTC. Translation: CASSPIGPPGYGYTF.

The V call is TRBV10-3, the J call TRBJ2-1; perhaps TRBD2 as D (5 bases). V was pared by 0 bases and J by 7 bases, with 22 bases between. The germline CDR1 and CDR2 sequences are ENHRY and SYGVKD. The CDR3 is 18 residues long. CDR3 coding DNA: TGTGCCATCAGTGAGTCGATATCGAGGGCTGGAGCCAGGAATGAGCAGTTCTTC. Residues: CAISESISRAGARNEQFF.

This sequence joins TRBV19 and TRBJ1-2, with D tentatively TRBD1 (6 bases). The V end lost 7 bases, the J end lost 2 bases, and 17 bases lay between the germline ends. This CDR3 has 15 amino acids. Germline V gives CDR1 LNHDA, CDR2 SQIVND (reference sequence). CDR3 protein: CASNDRPYRNYGYTF. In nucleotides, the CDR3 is TGTGCCAGTAACGACAGGCCTTATCGGAACTATGGCTACACCTTC.

CDR3 sequence: CARRRTGGDTEAFF. In nucleotides, the CDR3 is TGTGCCAGACGCCGGACAGGGGGAGACACTGAAGCTTTCTTT. The V call is TRBV2, the J call TRBJ1-1, with 10 bases that match TRBD1. Germline CDR1 and CDR2: SNHLY and FYNNEI. The CDR3 contains 14 residues. V gave up 9 bases and J gave up 3 bases; unmatched junction bases: 7.

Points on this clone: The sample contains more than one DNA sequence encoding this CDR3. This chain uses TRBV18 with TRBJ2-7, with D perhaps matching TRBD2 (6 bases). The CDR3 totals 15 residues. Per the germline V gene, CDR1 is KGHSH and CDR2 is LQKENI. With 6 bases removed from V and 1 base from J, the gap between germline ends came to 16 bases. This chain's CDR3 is CASSPREVGSYEQYF. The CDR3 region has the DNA TGTGCCAGCTCCCCCAGGGAGGTAGGGTCCTACGAGCAGTACTTC.

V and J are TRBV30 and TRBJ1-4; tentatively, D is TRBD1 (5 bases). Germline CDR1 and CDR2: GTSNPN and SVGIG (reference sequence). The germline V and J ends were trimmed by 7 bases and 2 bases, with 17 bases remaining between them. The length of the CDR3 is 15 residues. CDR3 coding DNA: TGTGCCTCTACGGACATCCTGGGGACTAATGAAAAACTGTTTTTT. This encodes CASTDILGTNEKLFF.

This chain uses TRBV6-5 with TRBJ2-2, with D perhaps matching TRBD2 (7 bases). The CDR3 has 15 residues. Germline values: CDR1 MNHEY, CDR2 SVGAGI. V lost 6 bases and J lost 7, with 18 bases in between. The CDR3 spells CASRPPGGAGGELFF. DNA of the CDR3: TGTGCCAGCAGGCCCCCTGGGGGGGCGGGCGGGGAGCTGTTTTTT.

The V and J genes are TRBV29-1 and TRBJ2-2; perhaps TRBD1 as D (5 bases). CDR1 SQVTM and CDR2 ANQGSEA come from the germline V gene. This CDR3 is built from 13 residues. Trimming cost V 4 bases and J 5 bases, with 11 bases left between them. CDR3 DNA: TGCAGCGTTGCCAGGGATAGGACCGGGGAGCTGTTTTTT. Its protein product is CSVARDRTGELFF.

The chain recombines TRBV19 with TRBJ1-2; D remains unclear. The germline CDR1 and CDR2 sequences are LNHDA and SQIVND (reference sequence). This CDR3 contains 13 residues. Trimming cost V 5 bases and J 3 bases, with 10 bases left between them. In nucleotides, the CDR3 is TGTGCCAGTAGTGCGACTCTGGACTATGGCTACACCTTC. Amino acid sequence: CASSATLDYGYTF.

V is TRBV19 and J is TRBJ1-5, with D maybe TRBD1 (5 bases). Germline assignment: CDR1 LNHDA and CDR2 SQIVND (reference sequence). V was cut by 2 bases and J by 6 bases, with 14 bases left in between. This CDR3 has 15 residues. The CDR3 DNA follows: TGTGCCAGTAGTATATTTCAGGGAACGGCTCAGCCCCAGCATTTT. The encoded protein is CASSIFQGTAQPQHF.

The CDR3 DNA is TGTGCCAGCAGCCCGGCAACGGAGACCCAGTACTTC. This translates into CASSPATETQYF. The J gene is TRBJ2-5, the V gene TRBV7-6; no clear D. The ends were cut back, 5 bases at V and 5 bases at J, with 9 bases in the middle. Germline values: CDR1 SGHVS, CDR2 FNYEAQ. The CDR3 extends over 12 amino acids.

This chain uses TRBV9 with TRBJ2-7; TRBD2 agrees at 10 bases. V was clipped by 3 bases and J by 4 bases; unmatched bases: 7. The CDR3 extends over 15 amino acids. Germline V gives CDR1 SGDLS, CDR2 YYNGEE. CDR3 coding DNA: TGTGCCAGCAGCGCGCTAGCGGGAGTCGGGTACGAGCAGTACTTC. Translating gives CASSALAGVGYEQYF. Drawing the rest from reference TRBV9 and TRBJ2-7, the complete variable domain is DSGVTQTPKHLITATGQRVTLRCSPRSGDLSVYWYQQSLDQGLQFLIQYYNGEERAKGNILERFSAQQFPDLHSELNLSSLELGDSALYFCASSALAGVGYEQYFGPGTRLTVT.

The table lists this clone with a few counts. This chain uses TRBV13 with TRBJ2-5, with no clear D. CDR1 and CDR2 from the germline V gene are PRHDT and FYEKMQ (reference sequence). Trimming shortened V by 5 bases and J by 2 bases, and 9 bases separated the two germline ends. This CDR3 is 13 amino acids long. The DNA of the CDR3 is TGTGCCAGCAGCGGCCTTAAACAAGAGACCCAGTACTTC. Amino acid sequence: CASSGLKQETQYF.